Below, 26 T cell receptor beta chains from the same sample are listed, as sequenced in a study of blood T cell repertoires in COVID-19. Only in-frame clones appear in the TCRdb table, and some are missing; sequencing was by immunoSEQ multiplex PCR. The table shows about 130,000 clones, with around 70% occurring only once. The source material was peripheral blood. The source of these receptors is a man aged 80 or over with COVID-19, enrolled during active disease.

This chain connects TRBV7-9 to TRBJ2-1; 8 nucleotides align to TRBD1. The ends lost 7 bases at V and 2 bases at J; junction bases unmatched: 4. In germline, CDR1 is SEHNR, CDR2 FQNEAQ (reference sequence). The CDR3 is 14 residues long. CDR3 DNA sequence: TGTGCCAGCATCGGACAGGGCCCCTACAATGAGCAGTTCTTC. Translation: CASIGQGPYNEQFF.

The chain links TRBV10-2 to TRBJ2-7, with 10 bases aligning to TRBD2. This CDR3 region has 13 residues. J gave up 3 bases and V 6 bases, and 2 bases lay outside the gene matches. Germline V CDR1 and CDR2: WSHSY, SAAADI. CDR3 nucleotide sequence: TGCGCCAGCAGAGCGGGAGGGAACTACGAGCAGTACTTC. Translation gives CASRAGGNYEQYF.

The chain has TRBV6-4 and TRBJ1-5; no reliable D call. Germline values: CDR1 MRHNA, CDR2 SNTAGT. The CDR3 sequence is 13 residues long. The V gene lost 3 bases and the J gene lost 4 bases, with 7 bases spanning the gap. This CDR3 is CASSENRNQPQHF. The CDR3 DNA sequence: TGTGCCAGCAGTGAGAATCGGAATCAGCCCCAGCATTTT.

The J gene is TRBJ2-2, the V gene TRBV11-3; D is perhaps TRBD2 (6 bases). V lost 0 bases and J 0 bases, leaving 11 bases between the germline ends. The germline gives CDR1 SGHNT, CDR2 YENEEA. CDR3 length: 17 residues. CDR3 nucleotides: TGTGCCAGCAGCTTAGAAGAGGGACTGGCGAACACCGGGGAGCTGTTTTTT. Its translation: CASSLEEGLANTGELFF. Supplemented by reference TRBV11-3 and TRBJ2-2, the full variable domain reads EAGVVQSPRYKIIEKKQPVAFWCNPISGHNTLYWYLQNLGQGPELLIRYENEEAVDDSQLPKDRFSAERLKGVDSTLKIQPAELGDSAVYLCASSLEEGLANTGELFFGEGSRLTVL.

V is TRBV11-1 and J is TRBJ2-7, with D possibly being TRBD2 (5 bases). This CDR3 region has 13 residues. V was trimmed by 5 bases and J by 3 bases, leaving 11 bases between them. Germline V gives CDR1 SGHAT, CDR2 FQDESV (reference sequence). CDR3 nucleotide sequence: TGTGCCAGCAGCGCACTAGTGCTCTACGAGCAGTACTTC. Protein: CASSALVLYEQYF.

The chain combines TRBV11-2 with TRBJ2-2, with D perhaps TRBD2 (6 bases). CDR1 is SGHAT and CDR2 is FQNNGV in the germline V gene. V lost 8 bases, J lost 2 bases, and 12 bases lay in between. This CDR3 has 14 residues. The CDR3 here is CASSPGVNTGELFF. In DNA form, the CDR3 reads TGTGCCAGCTCTCCGGGGGTAAACACCGGGGAGCTGTTTTTT.

J is TRBJ1-3 and V is TRBV19, with unresolved D. Germline CDR1 and CDR2: LNHDA and SQIVND (reference sequence). The CDR3 contains 16 residues. The V end lost 4 bases, the J end lost 0 bases, and 13 bases lay between the germline ends. CDR3 sequence (DNA): TGTGCCAGTAGTAGGAGGGCGGCCGTCTCTGGAAACACCATATATTTT. Its protein product is CASSRRAAVSGNTIYF.

The DNA for the CDR3 is TGTGCCAGCTCACCAGTCAGGGAAGAGCAGTACTTC. It translates to CASSPVREEQYF. The chain is built from TRBV18 and TRBJ2-7; D might be TRBD1 (5 bases). CDR3 length: 12 amino acids. Germline loops: CDR1 KGHSH, CDR2 LQKENI. Trimming cost V 2 bases and J 7 bases, with 9 bases left between them.

The rearrangement links TRBV20-1 to TRBJ2-5; the D gene is possibly TRBD2 (6 bases). Germline assignment: CDR1 DFQATT and CDR2 SNEGSKA (reference sequence). V was cut by 3 bases and J by 5 bases, with 22 bases left in between. There are 16 residues in the CDR3. CDR3 region: CSASLPAGLARETQYF. In nucleotides, the CDR3 is TGCAGTGCTAGTCTACCCGCGGGACTTGCTAGGGAGACCCAGTACTTC.

This clone was seen only once. The genes are TRBV5-1 and TRBJ2-1; 12 positions match TRBD2. Trimming took 6 bases from V and 9 from J; bases not matched to a gene: 4. The CDR3 totals 13 residues. Germline lookup yields CDR1 SGHRS and CDR2 YFSETQ. In nucleotides, the CDR3 is TGCGCCAGCAAACTAGCGGGAGGCGGTGAGCAGTTCTTC. This encodes CASKLAGGGEQFF.

This sequence joins TRBV12-3 or TRBV12-4 and TRBJ1-1, with D possibly being TRBD1 (6 bases). The CDR3 spans 13 residues. V was pared by 6 bases and J by 3 bases, with 11 bases between. The CDR3 loop is CASSPGTYTEAFF. CDR3 nucleotides: TGTGCCAGCAGCCCCGGGACATACACTGAAGCTTTCTTT.

V gene TRBV5-5 combines with J gene TRBJ1-1; the D gene is possibly TRBD1 (5 bases). Trimming shortened V by 2 bases and J by 0 bases, and 8 bases separated the two germline ends. The CDR3 loop spans 14 amino acids. Germline CDR1 is SGHKS and CDR2 is YYEKEE (reference sequence). CDR3 sequence: CASSFTGVNTEAFF. CDR3 sequence (DNA): TGTGCCAGCAGCTTTACAGGTGTGAACACTGAAGCTTTCTTT.

This clone was found a few times. CDR3 in amino acids: CASRRTEAFF. The CDR3 region has the DNA TGTGCCAGTCGACGGACAGAGGCTTTCTTT. This chain joins TRBV28 and TRBJ1-1; tentative D call: TRBD1 (6 bases). Germline assignment: CDR1 MDHEN and CDR2 SYDVKM. The length of the CDR3 is 10 residues. V was trimmed by 9 bases and J by 11 bases, leaving 13 bases between them.

The chain carries TRBV11-2 and TRBJ1-1; D is ambiguous. The CDR3 length is 14 residues. Trimming took 0 bases from V and 3 from J, leaving 8 bases between them. Per germline, CDR1 SGHAT and CDR2 FQNNGV. The CDR3 DNA reads as TGTGCCAGCAGCTTAGACTCAGGATACACTGAAGCTTTCTTT. Translated: CASSLDSGYTEAFF.

This chain links TRBV6-5 with TRBJ2-1, with D hard to call. The germline V gene encodes CDR1 MNHEY and CDR2 SVGAGI. Trimming took off 11 bases at V and 8 bases at J, with 13 bases between the two ends. The length of the CDR3 is 11 residues. In nucleotides, the CDR3 is TGTGCCGCCCGGTATAGAGATGAGCAGTTCTTC. Its translation is CAARYRDEQFF.

This chain links TRBV7-3 with TRBJ2-7, with D maybe TRBD1 (6 bases). Germline V gene data show CDR1 as SGHTA and CDR2 as FQGTGA. This CDR3 contains 15 residues. V was cut by 5 bases and J by 2 bases, with 16 bases left in between. The CDR3 loop reads CASSPSGTTTYEQYF. The CDR3 region has the DNA TGTGCCAGCAGCCCATCCGGGACAACGACCTACGAGCAGTACTTC.

V and J are TRBV5-6 and TRBJ2-7, with 9 bases aligning to TRBD1. Per germline, CDR1 SGHDT and CDR2 YYEEEE. V was clipped by 4 bases and J by 3 bases; unmatched bases: 5. This CDR3 has 14 residues. This CDR3 is CASSNPGQGYEQYF. DNA for the CDR3: TGTGCCAGCAGCAACCCGGGACAGGGCTACGAGCAGTACTTC.

V gene TRBV5-1 combines with J gene TRBJ2-4; tentative D call: TRBD2 (6 bases). This CDR3 comprises 14 residues. V lost 4 bases and J 7 bases, leaving 15 bases between the germline ends. CDR1 is SGHRS and CDR2 is YFSETQ in the germline V gene. CDR3 sequence reads: CASSDLREQNIQYF. CDR3 coding DNA: TGCGCCAGCAGCGATCTTCGGGAGCAGAACATTCAGTACTTC. The full variable domain, with the rest looked up from reference TRBV5-1 and TRBJ2-4, is KAGVTQTPRYLIKTRGQQVTLSCSPISGHRSVSWYQQTPGQGLQFLFEYFSETQRNKGNFPGRFSGRQFSNSRSEMNVSTLELGDSALYLCASSDLREQNIQYFGAGTRLSVL.

CDR3 sequence: CAISEIRAGGFGEQFF. The CDR3 region has the DNA TGTGCCATCAGTGAGATCAGGGCGGGAGGGTTTGGCGAGCAGTTCTTC. The chain combines TRBV10-3 with TRBJ2-1, with 9 bases fitting TRBD2. The CDR3 covers 16 residues. The V segment lost 2 bases and the J segment 10 bases; nucleotides outside the gene matches: 12. Germline V lookup: CDR1 ENHRY, CDR2 SYGVKD.

The chain carries TRBV7-3 and TRBJ2-1, with D possibly matching TRBD2 (6 bases). V lost 0 bases and J lost 5, with 8 bases in between. The CDR3 length is 14 residues. Looked up from germline, CDR1 is SGHTA and CDR2 is FQGTGA. CDR3 sequence reads: CASSLTGGNNEQFF. The CDR3 DNA reads as TGTGCCAGCAGCTTAACTGGCGGGAACAATGAGCAGTTCTTC.

V and J are TRBV19 and TRBJ2-2; a weak D match, TRBD2 (6 bases). The CDR3 contains 16 residues. Trimming shortened V by 5 bases and J by 7 bases, and 20 bases separated the two germline ends. The germline CDR1 and CDR2 sequences are LNHDA and SQIVND (reference sequence). The CDR3 region has the DNA TGTGCCAGTAGTTCCCGGGACTCTCCAATGGACGGGGAGCTGTTTTTT. Translation: CASSSRDSPMDGELFF.

A single count supports this clone. In DNA, the CDR3 is TGTGCCAGCAGCCCCCAGACAGGGAACATCCAGACCCAGTACTTC. Protein product: CASSPQTGNIQTQYF. The chain is built from TRBV11-2 and TRBJ2-5; the match to TRBD1 covers 7 bases. Germline loops: CDR1 SGHAT, CDR2 FQNNGV. V gave up 5 bases and J gave up 6 bases; unmatched junction bases: 12. CDR3 length equals 15 residues.

V usage is TRBV18 and J usage is TRBJ1-3; maybe TRBD1 (6 bases). The V and J ends lost 6 bases and 2 bases respectively, with 20 bases between them. This CDR3 spans 17 amino acids. Germline CDR1 KGHSH, CDR2 LQKENI. The CDR3 reads CASSSGTQTIPGNTIYF. CDR3 in DNA: TGTGCCAGCTCCTCAGGGACACAAACAATCCCTGGAAACACCATATATTTT.

This clone occurred once. The chain has TRBV10-2 and TRBJ1-4; 10 bases agree with TRBD1. V was clipped by 3 bases and J by 7 bases; unmatched bases: 5. The CDR3 is 15 residues long. CDR1 and CDR2 from the germline V gene are WSHSY and SAAADI. The CDR3 DNA sequence: TGCGCCAGCAGTGAAGAGGGACAGGGGCGTGAAAAACTGTTTTTT. Translation gives CASSEEGQGREKLFF.

This sequence joins TRBV5-6 and TRBJ2-3; 12 bases line up with TRBD2. The CDR3 is 16 residues long. V shed 4 bases, J shed 1 base, and the junction held 4 bases outside the gene matches. Germline values: CDR1 SGHDT, CDR2 YYEEEE. CDR3 sequence: CASSRRLAGGTDTQYF. The DNA for the CDR3 is TGTGCCAGCAGCCGTAGACTAGCGGGAGGCACAGATACGCAGTATTTT.

The chain combines TRBV6-6 with TRBJ1-6, with TRBD1 identical over 9 bases. The CDR3 is made up of 15 amino acids. V was clipped by 1 base and J by 8 bases; unmatched bases: 3. Germline V gives CDR1 MNHNY, CDR2 SVGAGI (reference sequence). The CDR3 spells CASSYFDRGDSPLHF. Written as DNA, the CDR3 is TGTGCCAGCAGTTACTTCGACAGGGGGGATTCACCCCTCCACTTT.